Described below is a single T cell receptor beta chain sequence and its context. CDR3 length: 14 amino acids. The V gene's germline CDR1 is LNHNV and CDR2 YYDKDF (reference sequence). The germline V and J ends were trimmed by 0 bases and 1 base, with 7 bases remaining between them. The data belong to a study of PD-L1 blockade in urothelial cancer. Profiling relied on immunoSEQ multiplex PCR, and the TCRdb table lists in-frame clones only, not all of them. The sample lists more than 75,000 clones, more than 90% seen once, with 9.4% in the top ten. Patients' urothelial carcinoma was locally advanced or metastatic.

The TCR was taken from a man aged 60 to 75 with urothelial cancer. The sequencing here drew on PBMCs, taken around atezolizumab (anti-PD-L1) treatment. The rearrangement uses TRBV15 and TRBJ2-7; D is uncertain. The CDR3 loop reads CATSRDWSSYEQYF. DNA of the CDR3: TGTGCCACCAGCAGAGATTGGAGTTCCTACGAGCAGTACTTC.